A single sample is the source of the 4 T cell receptor beta chains below, sequenced in a study of T cells in Graves' hyperthyroidism and ophthalmopathy. The source material, RNA transcripts, was used to amplify TCR beta CDR3 regions. First-round RT-PCR with HTBI primers amplified the TCR CDR3 region. TCRdb re-analysed the multiplex PCR reads in MiXCR, keeping a single row per CDR3 protein. Of roughly 200,000 distinct CDR3 sequences in the sample, roughly 18% were seen once. Material for sequencing was blood. These receptors were obtained from a man in his forties with Graves' hyperthyroidism.

This clonotype was found many times. The genes are TRBV2 and TRBJ2-7, with 8 bases lining up with TRBD1. The ends lost 1 base at V and 2 bases at J; junction bases unmatched: 7. Germline values: CDR1 SNHLY, CDR2 FYNNEI. The CDR3 contains 16 residues. In DNA form, the CDR3 reads TGTGCCAGCAGTGAAGTGGACAGGGCCCTTACCTACGAGCAGTACTTC. Translated, it gives CASSEVDRALTYEQYF.

This clonotype was recorded at least ten times. CDR3: CASSLAGTGGYYGYTF. The CDR3 DNA sequence: TGTGCCAGCAGCTTGGCCGGGACAGGGGGTTACTATGGCTACACCTTC. The V call is TRBV7-2, the J call TRBJ1-2; 11 bases fit TRBD1. This CDR3 region has 16 residues. The J segment lost 3 bases and the V segment lost 3 bases, leaving 6 bases of the junction unmatched. Germline V gene lookup returns CDR1 SGHTA and CDR2 FQGNSA.

This clonotype was counted only a few times. The chain uses TRBV12-3 or TRBV12-4 and TRBJ2-2, with TRBD2 identical over 9 bases. Unmatched junction bases numbered 7, after V lost 6 bases and J lost 5 bases. CDR3 length: 15 residues. The CDR3 here is CASSPRGGATGELFF. The DNA for the CDR3 is TGTGCCAGCAGCCCGCGGGGGGGCGCTACCGGGGAGCTGTTTTTT.

The rearrangement joins TRBV6-2 or TRBV6-3 to TRBJ2-2, with D possibly TRBD2 on 5 matching bases. Germline CDR1 is MNHEY and CDR2 is SVGEGT. V dropped 2 bases and J dropped 4 bases, with 11 bases sitting between them. This CDR3 is built from 15 residues. The CDR3 here is CASSYVAGGTGELFF. CDR3 DNA sequence: TGTGCCAGCAGTTACGTGGCTGGAGGCACCGGGGAGCTGTTTTTT.